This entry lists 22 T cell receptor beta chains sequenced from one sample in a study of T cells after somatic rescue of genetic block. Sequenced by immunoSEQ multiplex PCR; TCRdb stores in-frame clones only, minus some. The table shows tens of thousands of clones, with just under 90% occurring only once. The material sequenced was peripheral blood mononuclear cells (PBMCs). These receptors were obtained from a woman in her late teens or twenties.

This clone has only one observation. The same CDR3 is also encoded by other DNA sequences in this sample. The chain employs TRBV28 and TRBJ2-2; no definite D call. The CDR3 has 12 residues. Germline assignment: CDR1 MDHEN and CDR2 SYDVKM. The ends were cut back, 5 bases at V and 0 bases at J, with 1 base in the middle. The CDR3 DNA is TGTGCCAGCAGTCCGAACACCGGGGAGCTGTTTTTT. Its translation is CASSPNTGELFF.

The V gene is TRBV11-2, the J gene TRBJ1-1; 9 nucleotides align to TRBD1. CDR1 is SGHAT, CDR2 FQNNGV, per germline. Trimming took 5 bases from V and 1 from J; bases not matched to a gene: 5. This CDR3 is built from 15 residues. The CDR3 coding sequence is TGTGCCAGCAGCCGGGACAGGGTACCGAACACTGAAGCTTTCTTT. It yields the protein CASSRDRVPNTEAFF.

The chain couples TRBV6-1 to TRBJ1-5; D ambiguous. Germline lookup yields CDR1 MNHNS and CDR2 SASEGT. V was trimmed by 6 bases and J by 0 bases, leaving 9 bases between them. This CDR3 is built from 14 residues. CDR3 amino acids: CASRKDVSNQPQHF. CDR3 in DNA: TGTGCCAGCAGAAAGGACGTTAGCAATCAGCCCCAGCATTTT.

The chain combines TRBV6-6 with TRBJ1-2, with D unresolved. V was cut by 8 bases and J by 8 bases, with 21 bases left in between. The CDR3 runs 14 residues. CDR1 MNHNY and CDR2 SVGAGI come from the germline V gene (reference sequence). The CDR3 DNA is TGTGCCAGCTCCGGACGGACCAACGACTTAGGCTACACCTTC. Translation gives CASSGRTNDLGYTF.

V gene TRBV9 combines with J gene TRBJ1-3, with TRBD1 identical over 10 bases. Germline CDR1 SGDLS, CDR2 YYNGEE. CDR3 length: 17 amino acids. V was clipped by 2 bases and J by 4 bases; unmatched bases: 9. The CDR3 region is CASSVRGQGLSGNTIYF. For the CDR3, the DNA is TGTGCCAGCAGCGTTAGGGGACAGGGGCTATCAGGAAACACCATATATTTT.

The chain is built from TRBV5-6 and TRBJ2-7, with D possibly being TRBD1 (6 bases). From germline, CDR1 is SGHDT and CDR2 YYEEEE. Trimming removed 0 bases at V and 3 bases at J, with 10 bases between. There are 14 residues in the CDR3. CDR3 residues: CASSLGAGDYEQYF. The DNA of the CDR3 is TGTGCCAGCAGCTTGGGTGCAGGGGACTACGAGCAGTACTTC.

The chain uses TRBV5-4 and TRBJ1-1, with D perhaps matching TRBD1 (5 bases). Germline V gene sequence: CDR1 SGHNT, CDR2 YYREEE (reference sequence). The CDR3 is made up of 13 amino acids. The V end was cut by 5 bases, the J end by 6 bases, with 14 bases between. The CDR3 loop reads CASSSGMGPEAFF. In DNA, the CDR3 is TGTGCCAGCAGTTCAGGAATGGGGCCTGAAGCTTTCTTT.

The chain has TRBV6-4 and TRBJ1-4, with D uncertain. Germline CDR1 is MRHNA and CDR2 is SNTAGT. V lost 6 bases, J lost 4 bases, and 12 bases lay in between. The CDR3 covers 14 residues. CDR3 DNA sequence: TGTGCCAGCAGCGTCAGCGCAAATAATGAAAAACTGTTTTTT. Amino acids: CASSVSANNEKLFF.

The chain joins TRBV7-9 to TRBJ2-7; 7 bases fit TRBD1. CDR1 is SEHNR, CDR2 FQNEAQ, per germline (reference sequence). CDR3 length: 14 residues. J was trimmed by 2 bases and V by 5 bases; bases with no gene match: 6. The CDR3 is CASSPDRNTYEQYF. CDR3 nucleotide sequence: TGTGCCAGCAGCCCGGACAGGAATACCTACGAGCAGTACTTC.

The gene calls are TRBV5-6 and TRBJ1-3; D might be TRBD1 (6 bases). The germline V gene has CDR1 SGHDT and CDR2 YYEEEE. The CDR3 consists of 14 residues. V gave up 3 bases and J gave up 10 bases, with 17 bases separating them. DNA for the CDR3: TGTGCCAGCAGCTCGTACCACAGGGAGTGGACCATATATTTT. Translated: CASSSYHREWTIYF.

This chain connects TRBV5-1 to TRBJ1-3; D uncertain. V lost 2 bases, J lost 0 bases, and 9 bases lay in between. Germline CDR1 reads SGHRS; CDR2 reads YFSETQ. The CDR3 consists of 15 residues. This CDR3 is CASSFLGFSGNTIYF. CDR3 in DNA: TGCGCCAGCAGCTTTTTAGGGTTCTCTGGAAACACCATATATTTT.

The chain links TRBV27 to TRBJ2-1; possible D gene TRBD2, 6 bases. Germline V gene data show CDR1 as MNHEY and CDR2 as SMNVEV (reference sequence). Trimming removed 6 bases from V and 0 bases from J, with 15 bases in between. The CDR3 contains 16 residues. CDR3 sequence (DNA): TGTGCCAGCAGGGATGGGGGGACGAGCTCCTACAATGAGCAGTTCTTC. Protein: CASRDGGTSSYNEQFF.

CDR3: CASRRQGDTEAFF. CDR3 nucleotide sequence: TGTGCCAGCAGAAGACAGGGAGACACTGAAGCTTTCTTT. This chain links TRBV7-4 with TRBJ1-1, with 7 bases lining up with TRBD1. The germline V gene encodes CDR1 SGHVT and CDR2 SQSDAQ. This CDR3 has 13 amino acids. Losses at the gene ends were 6 bases for V and 3 bases for J; bases not matched to a gene: 4.

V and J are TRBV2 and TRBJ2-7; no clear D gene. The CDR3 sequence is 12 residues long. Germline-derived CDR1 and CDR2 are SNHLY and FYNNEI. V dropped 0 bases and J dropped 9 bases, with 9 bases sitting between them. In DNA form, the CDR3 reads TGTGCCAGCAGTGAAGCACGCCATCGGCAGTACTTC. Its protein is CASSEARHRQYF.

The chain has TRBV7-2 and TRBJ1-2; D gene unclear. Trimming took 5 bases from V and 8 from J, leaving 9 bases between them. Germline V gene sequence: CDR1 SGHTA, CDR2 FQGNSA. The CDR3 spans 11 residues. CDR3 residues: CASSQAPGYTF. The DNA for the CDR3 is TGTGCCAGCAGCCAGGCCCCGGGCTACACCTTC.

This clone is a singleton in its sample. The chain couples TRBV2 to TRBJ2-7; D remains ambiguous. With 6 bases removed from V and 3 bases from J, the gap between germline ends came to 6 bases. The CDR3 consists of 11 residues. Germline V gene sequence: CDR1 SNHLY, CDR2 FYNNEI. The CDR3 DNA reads TGTGCCAGCAGACCGCTCTACGAGCAGTACTTC. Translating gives CASRPLYEQYF.

The CDR3 reads CASSLLSTGGTEAFF. The CDR3, as DNA: TGCGCCAGCAGCTTGTTGTCGACAGGGGGCACTGAAGCTTTCTTT. The chain is built from TRBV5-1 and TRBJ1-1; 9 bases fit TRBD1. CDR1 is SGHRS, CDR2 YFSETQ, per germline. The CDR3 is 15 amino acids. After removal of 1 base from V and 4 bases from J, the junction contained 5 bases not matched to a gene. Based on the CDR3 plus reference TRBV5-1 and TRBJ1-1, the full variable domain is KAGVTQTPRYLIKTRGQQVTLSCSPISGHRSVSWYQQTPGQGLQFLFEYFSETQRNKGNFPGRFSGRQFSNSRSEMNVSTLELGDSALYLCASSLLSTGGTEAFFGQGTRLTVV.

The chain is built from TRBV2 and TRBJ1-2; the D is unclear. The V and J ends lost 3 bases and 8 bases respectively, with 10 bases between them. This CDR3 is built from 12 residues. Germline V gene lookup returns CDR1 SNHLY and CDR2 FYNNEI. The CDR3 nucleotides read TGTGCCAGCAGTGAGGAGGTGAGGGGCTACACCTTC. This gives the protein CASSEEVRGYTF.

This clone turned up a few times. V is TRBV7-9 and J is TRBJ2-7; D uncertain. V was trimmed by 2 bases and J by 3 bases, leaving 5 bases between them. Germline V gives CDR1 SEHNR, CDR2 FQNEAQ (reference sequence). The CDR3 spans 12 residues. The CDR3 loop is CASSLTGYEQYF. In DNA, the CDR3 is TGTGCCAGCAGCTTAACCGGCTACGAGCAGTACTTC. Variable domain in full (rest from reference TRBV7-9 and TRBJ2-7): DTGVSQNPRHKITKRGQNVTFRCDPISEHNRLYWYRQTLGQGPEFLTYFQNEAQLEKSRLLSDRFSAERPKGSFSTLEIQRTEQGDSAMYLCASSLTGYEQYFGPGTRLTVT.

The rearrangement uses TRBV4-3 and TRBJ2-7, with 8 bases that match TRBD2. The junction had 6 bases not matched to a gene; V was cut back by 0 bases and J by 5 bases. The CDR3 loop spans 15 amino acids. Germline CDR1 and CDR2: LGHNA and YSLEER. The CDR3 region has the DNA TGCGCCAGCAGCCAAGATCGGGGGACTAGGCACGAGCAGTACTTC. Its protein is CASSQDRGTRHEQYF.

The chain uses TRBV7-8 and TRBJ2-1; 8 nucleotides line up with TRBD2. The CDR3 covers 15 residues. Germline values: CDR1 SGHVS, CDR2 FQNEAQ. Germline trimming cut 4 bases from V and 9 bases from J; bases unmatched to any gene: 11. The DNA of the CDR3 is TGTGCCAGCAGCTCGGCGGCGGTAGCGGGGCGTGAGCAGTTCTTC. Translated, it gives CASSSAAVAGREQFF.

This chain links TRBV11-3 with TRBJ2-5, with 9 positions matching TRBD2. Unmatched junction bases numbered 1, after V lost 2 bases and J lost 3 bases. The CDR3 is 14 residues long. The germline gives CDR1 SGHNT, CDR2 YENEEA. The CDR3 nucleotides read TGTGCCAGCAGCTTACGACTAGCGGAAGAGACCCAGTACTTC. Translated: CASSLRLAEETQYF.